This T cell receptor (beta chain) is from a study of beta chain features in type 1 diabetes. Study overall: Patients did not differ from healthy donors in age, gender or cell yield. General study findings and limits: Across all four CD4+ subsets, people with type 1 diabetes showed modestly shorter TCRB CDR3s. Patients showed naive, central memory and Treg TCRB repertoires that appeared more similar than those of healthy donors.

Every isolated RNA sample was fully reverse transcribed, so sequencing captured expressed TCRB transcripts. The method was immunoSEQ multiplex PCR; TCRdb's version includes in-frame clones alone and lacks a portion of them. In the table there are around 99,000 clones, 40% of which are singletons. V was pared by 5 bases and J by 0 bases, with 6 bases between. CDR3 length: 13 residues. From germline, CDR1 is SGHRS and CDR2 YFSETQ. This clone was found a few times. What it binds is unknown. The V call is TRBV5-1, the J call TRBJ2-1; weak D call: TRBD2 (5 bases). The sequencing input was stem cell memory CD4+ T cells from blood. The source is a woman younger than 30 in good health. This CDR3 is CASRDSSYNEQFF. The CDR3 DNA reads as TGCGCCAGCAGGGACTCCTCCTACAATGAGCAGTTCTTC.